This T cell receptor beta chain was obtained from a study of blood T cell repertoires in COVID-19. Here immunoSEQ multiplex PCR was the method, and the copy in TCRdb shows in-frame clones only, minus some. The table includes roughly 220,000 clones, 80% detected once. The V and J ends lost 6 bases and 6 bases respectively, with 9 bases between them. Germline CDR1 SNHLY, CDR2 FYNNEI. This CDR3 has 11 amino acids. The sample comprised PBMCs or T cells enriched from blood (not recorded which). The V gene is TRBV2, the J gene TRBJ2-7; TRBD2 might be the D (5 bases). The receptor comes from a man in his thirties or forties with acute COVID-19. The CDR3 sequence: CASRGAGEQYF. For the CDR3, the DNA is TGTGCCAGCAGGGGTGCGGGCGAGCAGTACTTC.